These T cell receptor beta chains were read from a single sample in a study of shared clonotypes between healthy human individuals. Profiling relied on immunoSEQ multiplex PCR, and the TCRdb table lists in-frame clones only, not all of them. The sample has 2,500,000 or so clones, less than 95% seen once. The sequenced sample consisted of naive CD4+ T cells from PBMCs. These receptors were obtained from a man aged 18 to 30 in good health. Some clones in this sample may be carry-over from other donors' samples. CDR3s include the opening cysteine and the closing phenylalanine or tryptophan. D genes are given only for firm matches. Rows give clone size only sometimes, using once, few, many, or a class for an expanded clone.

len	abundance	v_gene	j_gene	d_gene	CDR3nt	CDR3aa
14	NA	TRBV5-5	TRBJ1-1	NA	TGTGCCAGCAGCATCAGGAGGTCGAACACTGAAGCTTTCTTT	CASSIRRSNTEAFF
14	once	TRBV7-3	TRBJ1-2	TRBD1	TGTGCCAGCAGCTTAAGGGGACAGGGCTATGGCTACACCTTC	CASSLRGQGYGYTF
14	NA	TRBV28	TRBJ2-3	NA	TGTGCCACCTCGACAGGGACTAGCACAGATACGCAGTATTTT	CATSTGTSTDTQYF
15	NA	TRBV7-9	TRBJ2-5	NA	TGTGCCAGCAGCTTTTGGCGGGGCGGGGAAGAGACCCAGTACTTC	CASSFWRGGEETQYF
14	NA	TRBV6-6	TRBJ2-2	NA	TGTGCCAGCAGTCTGGACTCCGTTTCCGGGGAGCTGTTTTTT	CASSLDSVSGELFF
14	NA	TRBV7-9	TRBJ2-1	NA	TGTGCCAGCAGCCCGTCGTCGTATGGTAGCGAGCAGTTCTTC	CASSPSSYGSEQFF
15	NA	TRBV28	TRBJ1-2	TRBD1	TGTGCCAGCAGTCGAGGACAGGGATCTTGGTATGGCTACACCTTC	CASSRGQGSWYGYTF
16	NA	TRBV7-9	TRBJ2-1	TRBD2	TGTGCCAGCAGCTTAGCTAGCAGCGGGAGTAGGAATGAGCAGTTCTTC	CASSLASSGSRNEQFF
15	NA	TRBV5-1	TRBJ1-1	NA	TGCGCCAGCAGCTTGGTGCGGGGGGCGAAAACTGAAGCTTTCTTT	CASSLVRGAKTEAFF
16	NA	TRBV5-1	TRBJ2-7	TRBD2	TGCGCCAGCAGCTTGGTCTTGGCGGGAGGGCCAGACGAGCAGTACTTC	CASSLVLAGGPDEQYF
16	NA	TRBV27	TRBJ2-5	TRBD2	TGTGCCAGCAGTTTGTTGGGGCGGGAGGGCGCAGAGACCCAGTACTTC	CASSLLGREGAETQYF
12	NA	TRBV28	TRBJ2-3	NA	TGTGCCAGCAGGTCTAGCGTGGATACGCAGTATTTT	CASRSSVDTQYF
18	NA	TRBV7-3	TRBJ2-1	TRBD2	TGTGCCAGCAGCCCCTTGGTGCTTGGGACTAGCGGGAGGAATGAGCAGTTCTTC	CASSPLVLGTSGRNEQFF
18	NA	TRBV4-2	TRBJ1-5	TRBD1	TGTGCCAGCAGCCAAGATCCCCCGGGACAGGGAAGGAATCAGCCCCAGCATTTT	CASSQDPPGQGRNQPQHF
14	once	TRBV18	TRBJ1-1	NA	TGTGCCAGCTCACCAACGGGGAAAAACACTGAAGCTTTCTTT	CASSPTGKNTEAFF
15	NA	TRBV9	TRBJ2-7	TRBD1	TGTGCCAGCAGCGCCACCGGGACAGGGGGCTCAAAGCAGTACTTC	CASSATGTGGSKQYF
15	once	TRBV2	TRBJ2-2	NA	TGTGCCAGCAGTGATTGGCAGGGGCACACCGGGGAGCTGTTTTTT	CASSDWQGHTGELFF
15	NA	TRBV27	TRBJ1-1	NA	TGTGCCAGCAGTTCCCTCAGGGGACCGAACACTGAAGCTTTCTTT	CASSSLRGPNTEAFF
15	NA	TRBV6-5	TRBJ2-2	TRBD2	TGTGCCAGCAGTCCACTAGCGGGAGACCCCGGGGAGCTGTTTTTT	CASSPLAGDPGELFF
14	NA	TRBV11-3	TRBJ2-2	TRBD1	TGTGCCAGCAGCACAGGGGCTAGTGGCGGGGAGCTGTTTTTT	CASSTGASGGELFF
16	NA	TRBV28	TRBJ1-1	TRBD1	TGTGCCAGCGGCCGACGGGGACAGGGATTCAGCACTGAAGCTTTCTTT	CASGRRGQGFSTEAFF
14	NA	TRBV5-4	TRBJ2-7	TRBD2	TGTGCCAGCAGCCCCGGGACTAGTCCCTACGAGCAGTACTTC	CASSPGTSPYEQYF
16	NA	TRBV7-2	TRBJ1-2	NA	TGTGCCAGCAGCTTACAGGGTGGGGGCTTGGGCTATGGCTACACCTTC	CASSLQGGGLGYGYTF
20	NA	TRBV4-1	TRBJ1-5	NA	TGCGCCAGCAGCCAAGGGTATCAGGCCGGGGAAATCATGGCGAATCAGCCCCAGCATTTT	CASSQGYQAGEIMANQPQHF
15	NA	TRBV5-1	TRBJ2-4	TRBD1	TGCGCCAGCAGCTTGGAGACAGGGGGCCTAAACATTCAGTACTTC	CASSLETGGLNIQYF
12	NA	TRBV7-2	TRBJ1-2	NA	TGTGCCAGCAGCCCCCCGGGTTCGGGCTACACCTTC	CASSPPGSGYTF
17	NA	TRBV7-2	TRBJ1-5	TRBD1	TGTGCCAGCAGCTCAGGGGGATGGGGTTGGGGCAATCAGCCCCAGCATTTT	CASSSGGWGWGNQPQHF
16	NA	TRBV18	TRBJ2-2	TRBD2	TGTGCCAGCTCACCAATCCAGCGGGGGAACACCGGGGAGCTGTTTTTT	CASSPIQRGNTGELFF
20	NA	TRBV4-2	TRBJ2-3	TRBD2	TGTGCCAGCAGCCAAGATCCCGGGACAGGGACTAGCGGGGCGACAGATACGCAGTATTTT	CASSQDPGTGTSGATDTQYF
16	once	TRBV28	TRBJ2-7	NA	TGTGCCAGCAGTTTCATGGGGCGTCTCTACTACTACGAGCAGTACTTC	CASSFMGRLYYYEQYF
13	NA	TRBV18	TRBJ2-5	NA	TGTGCCAGCTCACCGGGGGTTCGGGAGACCCAGTACTTC	CASSPGVRETQYF
11	few	TRBV20-1	TRBJ1-2	NA	TGCAGTGCCAACAAGGACTATGGCTACACCTTC	CSANKDYGYTF
12	few	TRBV28	TRBJ2-7	NA	TGTGCCAGCAGTTTATCCACCTACGAGCAGTACTTC	CASSLSTYEQYF
15	NA	TRBV7-3	TRBJ2-7	TRBD2	TGTGCCAGCAGCACGGACATCGGGAGGGGGTACGAGCAGTACTTC	CASSTDIGRGYEQYF
14	NA	TRBV6-6	TRBJ2-7	TRBD2	TGTGCCAGCACCTACGGGACTAACCTCTACGAGCAGTACTTC	CASTYGTNLYEQYF
13	NA	TRBV11-2	TRBJ2-3	NA	TGTGCCAGCAGCTCCTCCGGGGGATATACGCAGTATTTT	CASSSSGGYTQYF
14	NA	TRBV7-2	TRBJ1-1	NA	TGTGCCAGCAGCTTAGTAGGGATGAACACTGAAGCTTTCTTT	CASSLVGMNTEAFF
14	NA	TRBV10-3	TRBJ2-5	NA	TGTGCCACCCGAGCACGAGGGAATCAAGAGACCCAGTACTTC	CATRARGNQETQYF
15	NA	TRBV2	TRBJ2-6	NA	TGTGCCAGCAGGAATATTGCAGGTGGGGCCAACGTCCTGACTTTC	CASRNIAGGANVLTF
16	NA	TRBV5-6	TRBJ2-1	TRBD1	TGTGCCAGCAGCTTGTTCAGGGGGCAAACCTACAATGAGCAGTTCTTC	CASSLFRGQTYNEQFF